This T cell receptor beta chain appears in the sequencing data of a study of blood T cell repertoires in COVID-19 (dated by TCRdb to the early 2020s). Notes on the research overall: Collaborator samples came from the United States, Italy and Spain and covered acute and convalescent phases of COVID-19. The material from the prospective study consisted of cDNA or gDNA derived from T cells, B-cell-depleted T cells, or PBMCs. Subjects who had been exposed to COVID-19, were actively infected with it, or had recovered from it provided the deeply sampled blood TCRbeta repertoires that made up the dataset. The repertoires were made available in a free public database intended to serve as a resource for research on the immune response to SARS-CoV-2. Samples were obtained from the ongoing ImmuneRACE study (first 160 participants) and from about 1,300 subjects provided by 6 global collaborators. A de-identified subject ID, COVID-19 status, age in years and sex were almost always included in the sample metadata. Where available, HLA class I and class II types were obtained from metadata supplied by the sample provider rather than from assay-based typing. The full study reports these points: The quantity of clinical and demographic metadata differed by source and by participant and was supplied without curation.

The collaborating institutions used their own protocols to collect whole blood in K2EDTA tubes. For TCRbeta analysis, collaborators shipped samples in one of three forms: frozen whole blood, isolated PBMCs, or DNA extracted from either of those sample types. V has 5 bases trimmed and J has 10 bases trimmed; junction bases matching no gene number 7. CDR1 and CDR2 are read off the germline V gene as SGHTA and FQGNSA. From the cysteine through the phenylalanine, the CDR3 covers 12 amino acids. Only CDR3 DNA remains: 36 bases, in frame from the first base. TCRbeta CDR3 regions were amplified from genomic DNA using the immunoSEQ Assay, a bias-controlled multiplex PCR. On the study's bioinformatics: Within the assay, amplification of reference gene primers was used to estimate how many nucleated cells each sample contained. To quantify the absolute abundance of each unique TCRbeta CDR3 rearrangement, sequence reads were collapsed and filtered. Productive Simpson clonality was computed per sample as the square root of Simpson's diversity index over productive rearrangements. In TCRdb, the immuneACCESS table is reduced to in-frame sequences with V and J assigned. These tables do not hold every clone; where another copy was compared, an unresolved V gene accounts for under half, and the others remain unexplained. V, J and clone size reflect that table, while D and trimming were determined from the DNA. The sample table holds over 50,000 clones, of which around 90% were seen once. The top ten clonotypes cover 6.5% to 10% of the sample.

With regard to this clone: There is no known antigen for this receptor. Per-base qualities were not stored, and no clone one base away is much larger.

The origin of this receptor is a man between 45 and 60 years old with active COVID-19. The specimen sequenced was peripheral blood. The rearrangement joined TRBV7-2 to TRBJ1-2; 7 nucleotides in the junction match TRBD1. The CDR3 reads as follows: CASSPDRILYTF. The DNA sequence follows: TGTGCCAGCAGCCCGGACAGGATCCTCTACACCTTC.